This T cell receptor beta chain was profiled in a study of cytomegalovirus exposure and HLA in healthy donors. The study, taken as a whole, reports: More clonal expansion characterized HLA-associated TCR beta chains than equally common others in a later analysis.

Germline V CDR1 and CDR2: ENHRY, SYGVKD. Trimming cost V 10 bases and J 4 bases, with 13 bases left between them. There are 12 residues in the CDR3. In the PCR, 60 Vbeta and 13 Jbeta primers were used. TCRdb's table, derived via immunoSEQ multiplex PCR, lists solely in-frame clones and lacks some. The data contain 200,000 to 250,000 clones, less than 85% of them singletons. In the case of this clone: Its antigen is as yet unknown.

The genes are TRBV10-3 and TRBJ1-1; D is perhaps TRBD1 (5 bases). Sequencing used PBMCs. This TCR was sampled from a man aged 18-30 years in good health and CMV-seronegative. CDR3 protein: CATGIGGTEAFF. CDR3 DNA sequence: TGTGCCACGGGAATCGGGGGCACTGAAGCTTTCTTT.